The rows below give T cell receptor beta chains drawn from one sample of a study of blood T cell repertoires in COVID-19. The method was immunoSEQ multiplex PCR; TCRdb's version includes in-frame clones alone and lacks a portion of them. This table has hundreds of thousands of clones, around 84% appearing once. Sequences were obtained from PBMCs or T cells enriched from blood (not recorded which). The origin of the receptors is a man between 40 and 49 years old who had been exposed to COVID-19. The CDR3 runs from the conserved cysteine through the conserved F or W. Each record gives: V gene, D gene, J gene, CDR3 length, clone size, CDR3 protein, CDR3 DNA. A D gene is named only where the DNA matches it firmly. Size values are once, few and many counts, or a class for expanded clones, and some rows have none.

v_call: TRBV18
d_call: -
j_call: TRBJ2-7
cdr3_length: 14
clone_size: -
cdr3_aa: CASSPPTSRYEQYF
cdr3_nt: TGTGCCAGCTCACCACCTACTAGTAGGTACGAGCAGTACTTC

v_call: TRBV12-3/TRBV12-4
d_call: -
j_call: TRBJ2-7
cdr3_length: 11
clone_size: -
cdr3_aa: CASSFSTEQYF
cdr3_nt: TGTGCCAGCAGTTTTTCCACTGAGCAGTACTTC

v_call: TRBV5-1
d_call: -
j_call: TRBJ1-2
cdr3_length: 13
clone_size: -
cdr3_aa: CASSLEELYGYTF
cdr3_nt: TGCGCCAGCAGCTTGGAAGAGCTCTATGGCTACACCTTC

v_call: TRBV19
d_call: -
j_call: TRBJ1-1
cdr3_length: 13
clone_size: -
cdr3_aa: CASARRVSTEAFF
cdr3_nt: TGTGCCAGTGCTCGTCGGGTTAGCACTGAAGCTTTCTTT

v_call: TRBV4-2
d_call: -
j_call: TRBJ1-3
cdr3_length: 16
clone_size: -
cdr3_aa: CASSQDFTGSGNTIYF
cdr3_nt: TGTGCCAGCAGCCAAGATTTCACAGGGTCTGGAAACACCATATATTTT

v_call: TRBV6-6
d_call: TRBD1
j_call: TRBJ1-5
cdr3_length: 15
clone_size: few
cdr3_aa: CASSTGTEFNQPQHF
cdr3_nt: TGTGCCAGCAGTACCGGGACAGAGTTCAATCAGCCCCAGCATTTT

v_call: TRBV11-2
d_call: -
j_call: TRBJ1-5
cdr3_length: 13
clone_size: -
cdr3_aa: CASSEDRKQPQHF
cdr3_nt: TGTGCCAGCAGTGAGGACAGAAAGCAGCCCCAGCATTTT

v_call: TRBV4-2
d_call: TRBD1
j_call: TRBJ1-2
cdr3_length: 15
clone_size: -
cdr3_aa: CASSQGGQGEGGYTF
cdr3_nt: TGTGCCAGCAGCCAAGGGGGACAGGGAGAAGGTGGCTACACCTTC

v_call: TRBV6-5
d_call: -
j_call: TRBJ2-1
cdr3_length: 13
clone_size: -
cdr3_aa: CATENRDTYEQFF
cdr3_nt: TGTGCCACGGAGAACCGGGACACTTATGAGCAGTTCTTC

v_call: TRBV28
d_call: TRBD2
j_call: TRBJ2-1
cdr3_length: 18
clone_size: few
cdr3_aa: CASSFFWRTSGRKYEQFF
cdr3_nt: TGTGCCAGCAGTTTCTTTTGGCGGACTAGCGGGAGGAAATATGAGCAGTTCTTC

v_call: TRBV6-5
d_call: TRBD1
j_call: TRBJ1-2
cdr3_length: 13
clone_size: -
cdr3_aa: CATNYDRESGYTF
cdr3_nt: TGTGCCACCAACTACGACAGGGAGAGCGGCTACACCTTC

v_call: TRBV18
d_call: TRBD1
j_call: TRBJ2-7
cdr3_length: 15
clone_size: -
cdr3_aa: CASSQDRGLSYEQYF
cdr3_nt: TGTGCCAGCTCACAAGACAGGGGGCTTAGCTACGAGCAGTACTTC

v_call: TRBV24-1
d_call: -
j_call: TRBJ2-1
cdr3_length: 13
clone_size: -
cdr3_aa: CATSQVSYNEQFF
cdr3_nt: TGTGCCACCAGTCAGGTCTCCTACAATGAGCAGTTCTTC

v_call: TRBV7-2
d_call: -
j_call: TRBJ1-5
cdr3_length: 14
clone_size: -
cdr3_aa: CASRLGRANQPQHF
cdr3_nt: TGTGCCAGCAGACTCGGCAGGGCCAATCAGCCCCAGCATTTT

v_call: TRBV5-1
d_call: -
j_call: TRBJ2-2
cdr3_length: 15
clone_size: -
cdr3_aa: CASSLQTSSTGELFF
cdr3_nt: TGCGCCAGCAGCCTCCAGACTAGTTCGACCGGGGAGCTGTTTTTT

v_call: TRBV3-1/TRBV3-2
d_call: -
j_call: TRBJ2-7
cdr3_length: 15
clone_size: -
cdr3_aa: CASSQVPRGSYEQYF
cdr3_nt: TGTGCCAGCAGCCAAGTCCCCCGGGGGTCCTACGAGCAGTACTTC

v_call: TRBV6-5
d_call: TRBD2
j_call: TRBJ2-1
cdr3_length: 15
clone_size: -
cdr3_aa: CASSLGTSGIDEQFF
cdr3_nt: TGTGCCAGCAGCCTAGGGACTAGCGGGATAGATGAGCAGTTCTTC

v_call: TRBV7-9
d_call: -
j_call: TRBJ1-1
cdr3_length: 15
clone_size: -
cdr3_aa: CASSLRWAEDTEAFF
cdr3_nt: TGTGCCAGCAGCTTAAGGTGGGCGGAGGACACTGAAGCTTTCTTT

v_call: TRBV29-1
d_call: TRBD1
j_call: TRBJ2-5
cdr3_length: 13
clone_size: -
cdr3_aa: CSVDTGVVETQYF
cdr3_nt: TGCAGCGTTGATACAGGGGTAGTGGAGACCCAGTACTTC

v_call: TRBV11-2
d_call: TRBD1
j_call: TRBJ1-3
cdr3_length: 16
clone_size: -
cdr3_aa: CASSLLWDSSGNTIYF
cdr3_nt: TGTGCCAGCAGCTTACTTTGGGACAGCTCTGGAAACACCATATATTTT

v_call: TRBV5-6
d_call: -
j_call: TRBJ2-7
cdr3_length: 15
clone_size: -
cdr3_aa: CASSLRGRGLGEQYF
cdr3_nt: TGTGCCAGCAGCTTGCGGGGCAGGGGTTTGGGCGAGCAGTACTTC

v_call: TRBV24-1
d_call: -
j_call: TRBJ2-2
cdr3_length: 13
clone_size: many
cdr3_aa: CATSDFFTGELFF
cdr3_nt: TGTGCCACCAGTGATTTCTTCACCGGGGAGCTGTTTTTT

v_call: TRBV11-3
d_call: -
j_call: TRBJ2-7
cdr3_length: 16
clone_size: -
cdr3_aa: CASSLLTSSRSYEQYF
cdr3_nt: TGTGCCAGCAGCTTACTTACTAGTTCGAGGTCCTACGAGCAGTACTTC

v_call: TRBV5-1
d_call: TRBD1
j_call: TRBJ2-7
cdr3_length: 16
clone_size: -
cdr3_aa: CASSSLFRDSSYEQYF
cdr3_nt: TGCGCCAGCAGCAGCTTGTTCAGGGACAGCTCCTACGAGCAGTACTTC

v_call: TRBV28
d_call: -
j_call: TRBJ1-4
cdr3_length: 14
clone_size: -
cdr3_aa: CASSFSRGREKLFF
cdr3_nt: TGTGCCAGCAGTTTCTCTCGTGGGCGCGAAAAACTGTTTTTT

v_call: TRBV3-1/TRBV3-2
d_call: -
j_call: TRBJ1-1
cdr3_length: 13
clone_size: -
cdr3_aa: CASSPTGLSEAFF
cdr3_nt: TGTGCCAGCAGCCCTACCGGGTTGTCTGAAGCTTTCTTT

v_call: TRBV7-2
d_call: TRBD2
j_call: TRBJ2-1
cdr3_length: 16
clone_size: -
cdr3_aa: CASSPRDYPRSNEQFF
cdr3_nt: TGTGCCAGCAGCCCTCGGGACTACCCACGGTCCAATGAGCAGTTCTTC

v_call: TRBV4-1
d_call: -
j_call: TRBJ1-1
cdr3_length: 15
clone_size: -
cdr3_aa: CASSQEGAANTEAFF
cdr3_nt: TGCGCCAGCAGCCAAGAAGGGGCAGCGAACACTGAAGCTTTCTTT

v_call: TRBV3-1/TRBV3-2
d_call: TRBD1
j_call: TRBJ1-6
cdr3_length: 14
clone_size: -
cdr3_aa: CASSRQGSYSPLHF
cdr3_nt: TGTGCCAGCAGCCGACAGGGTTCATACTCACCCCTCCACTTT

v_call: TRBV29-1
d_call: TRBD1
j_call: TRBJ1-2
cdr3_length: 12
clone_size: few
cdr3_aa: CSAGQGSYGYTF
cdr3_nt: TGCAGCGCCGGACAGGGGAGCTATGGCTACACCTTC

v_call: TRBV29-1
d_call: -
j_call: TRBJ1-2
cdr3_length: 15
clone_size: -
cdr3_aa: CSVELGSGGAYGYTF
cdr3_nt: TGCAGCGTTGAACTTGGCAGCGGAGGCGCGTATGGCTACACCTTC

v_call: TRBV11-3
d_call: TRBD2
j_call: TRBJ2-2
cdr3_length: 14
clone_size: once
cdr3_aa: CASKLAGVTGELFF
cdr3_nt: TGTGCCAGCAAACTAGCGGGAGTCACCGGGGAGCTGTTTTTT

v_call: TRBV19
d_call: -
j_call: TRBJ2-1
cdr3_length: 15
clone_size: -
cdr3_aa: CASSISGVSYNEQFF
cdr3_nt: TGTGCCAGTAGTATCTCGGGAGTCTCCTACAATGAGCAGTTCTTC

v_call: TRBV5-1
d_call: TRBD2
j_call: TRBJ2-1
cdr3_length: 11
clone_size: -
cdr3_aa: CASKREYEQFF
cdr3_nt: TGCGCCAGCAAGCGGGAATATGAGCAGTTCTTC

v_call: TRBV7-3
d_call: -
j_call: TRBJ2-1
cdr3_length: 14
clone_size: -
cdr3_aa: CASSREATINEQFF
cdr3_nt: TGTGCCAGCAGCCGAGAGGCCACAATTAATGAGCAGTTCTTC

v_call: TRBV5-1
d_call: TRBD1
j_call: TRBJ1-2
cdr3_length: 14
clone_size: -
cdr3_aa: CASSLEDRVPGYTF
cdr3_nt: TGCGCCAGCAGCTTGGAGGACAGGGTCCCTGGCTACACCTTC

v_call: TRBV11-2
d_call: -
j_call: TRBJ2-5
cdr3_length: 14
clone_size: -
cdr3_aa: CASRPTGGRETQYF
cdr3_nt: TGTGCCAGCAGGCCCACTGGAGGCAGAGAGACCCAGTACTTC

v_call: TRBV19
d_call: TRBD1
j_call: TRBJ1-5
cdr3_length: 16
clone_size: -
cdr3_aa: CASKGTGFSENQPQHF
cdr3_nt: TGTGCAAGTAAGGGGACAGGTTTCTCGGAGAATCAGCCCCAGCATTTT

v_call: TRBV30
d_call: TRBD1
j_call: TRBJ2-3
cdr3_length: 12
clone_size: -
cdr3_aa: CAWRDSSDTQYF
cdr3_nt: TGTGCCTGGCGGGACAGCTCAGATACGCAGTATTTT

v_call: TRBV30
d_call: -
j_call: TRBJ2-5
cdr3_length: 12
clone_size: -
cdr3_aa: CAWSPGRETQYF
cdr3_nt: TGTGCCTGGAGCCCAGGTCGAGAGACCCAGTACTTC

v_call: TRBV4-1
d_call: TRBD2
j_call: TRBJ2-1
cdr3_length: 20
clone_size: -
cdr3_aa: CASSQDAGLAGNTPYNEQFF
cdr3_nt: TGCGCCAGCAGCCAAGATGCTGGACTAGCGGGAAACACCCCCTACAATGAGCAGTTCTTC

v_call: TRBV11-2
d_call: -
j_call: TRBJ1-1
cdr3_length: 14
clone_size: -
cdr3_aa: CASSLSSVNTEAFF
cdr3_nt: TGTGCCAGCAGCTTAAGCTCTGTGAACACTGAAGCTTTCTTT

v_call: TRBV9
d_call: -
j_call: TRBJ2-3
cdr3_length: 12
clone_size: -
cdr3_aa: CASSLGLDTQYF
cdr3_nt: TGTGCCAGCAGCCTAGGGCTCGATACGCAGTATTTT

v_call: TRBV7-8
d_call: TRBD1
j_call: TRBJ1-2
cdr3_length: 16
clone_size: -
cdr3_aa: CASSPNTGGAGDGYTF
cdr3_nt: TGTGCCAGCAGCCCCAATACAGGGGGCGCAGGCGATGGCTACACCTTC

v_call: TRBV7-9
d_call: -
j_call: TRBJ2-1
cdr3_length: 16
clone_size: once
cdr3_aa: CASSIGAGSRSREQFF
cdr3_nt: TGTGCCAGCAGCATAGGGGCCGGGAGTCGCTCGCGTGAGCAGTTCTTC

v_call: TRBV7-9
d_call: TRBD2
j_call: TRBJ2-7
cdr3_length: 14
clone_size: -
cdr3_aa: CASSLAHRDYQQYF
cdr3_nt: TGTGCCAGCAGCTTGGCACACCGGGACTACCAGCAGTACTTC

v_call: TRBV11-3
d_call: TRBD1
j_call: TRBJ2-7
cdr3_length: 15
clone_size: -
cdr3_aa: CASSLGTGPSYEQYF
cdr3_nt: TGTGCCAGCAGCCTAGGGACAGGGCCATCCTACGAGCAGTACTTC

v_call: TRBV11-3
d_call: TRBD2
j_call: TRBJ2-6
cdr3_length: 16
clone_size: -
cdr3_aa: CASSLARGFGANVLTF
cdr3_nt: TGTGCCAGCAGCTTAGCGCGGGGGTTTGGGGCCAACGTCCTGACTTTC

v_call: TRBV11-2
d_call: -
j_call: TRBJ1-3
cdr3_length: 14
clone_size: -
cdr3_aa: CASSPRDTGNTIYF
cdr3_nt: TGTGCCAGCAGCCCGAGGGACACCGGGAACACCATATATTTT

v_call: TRBV28
d_call: TRBD2
j_call: TRBJ2-2
cdr3_length: 14
clone_size: -
cdr3_aa: CAVAGPGGTGELFF
cdr3_nt: TGTGCCGTAGCGGGCCCCGGCGGCACCGGGGAGCTGTTTTTT

v_call: TRBV19
d_call: TRBD2
j_call: TRBJ2-1
cdr3_length: 15
clone_size: -
cdr3_aa: CASSWREASYNEQFF
cdr3_nt: TGTGCCAGTAGCTGGCGGGAGGCGAGCTACAATGAGCAGTTCTTC

v_call: TRBV10-1
d_call: -
j_call: TRBJ2-7
cdr3_length: 11
clone_size: -
cdr3_aa: CASSSNHEQYF
cdr3_nt: TGCGCCAGCAGTAGCAATCACGAGCAGTACTTC

v_call: TRBV30
d_call: -
j_call: TRBJ2-7
cdr3_length: 14
clone_size: -
cdr3_aa: CAWSEGVGTYEQYF
cdr3_nt: TGTGCCTGGAGTGAGGGGGTGGGGACCTACGAGCAGTACTTC

v_call: TRBV7-3
d_call: -
j_call: TRBJ1-1
cdr3_length: 16
clone_size: -
cdr3_aa: CASSVVGGRLNTEAFF
cdr3_nt: TGTGCCAGCAGCGTCGTAGGCGGGCGGTTGAACACTGAAGCTTTCTTT

v_call: TRBV14
d_call: -
j_call: TRBJ1-1
cdr3_length: 14
clone_size: -
cdr3_aa: CASSPRNHREEAFF
cdr3_nt: TGTGCCAGCAGCCCAAGAAACCACCGGGAGGAAGCTTTCTTT

v_call: TRBV19
d_call: -
j_call: TRBJ2-2
cdr3_length: 12
clone_size: -
cdr3_aa: CASNGRTGELFF
cdr3_nt: TGTGCCAGTAACGGGAGAACCGGGGAGCTGTTTTTT

v_call: TRBV30
d_call: -
j_call: TRBJ1-1
cdr3_length: 15
clone_size: few
cdr3_aa: CACLLNPLIDTEAFF
cdr3_nt: TGTGCCTGCCTACTTAACCCCCTAATCGACACTGAAGCTTTCTTT

v_call: TRBV4-2
d_call: TRBD1
j_call: TRBJ1-3
cdr3_length: 15
clone_size: -
cdr3_aa: CASSPDRVLGNTIYF
cdr3_nt: TGTGCCAGCAGCCCGGACAGGGTCCTTGGAAACACCATATATTTT

v_call: TRBV7-2
d_call: TRBD2
j_call: TRBJ2-7
cdr3_length: 13
clone_size: -
cdr3_aa: CASRTSGRSEQYF
cdr3_nt: TGTGCCAGTCGGACTAGCGGGAGGAGCGAGCAGTACTTC